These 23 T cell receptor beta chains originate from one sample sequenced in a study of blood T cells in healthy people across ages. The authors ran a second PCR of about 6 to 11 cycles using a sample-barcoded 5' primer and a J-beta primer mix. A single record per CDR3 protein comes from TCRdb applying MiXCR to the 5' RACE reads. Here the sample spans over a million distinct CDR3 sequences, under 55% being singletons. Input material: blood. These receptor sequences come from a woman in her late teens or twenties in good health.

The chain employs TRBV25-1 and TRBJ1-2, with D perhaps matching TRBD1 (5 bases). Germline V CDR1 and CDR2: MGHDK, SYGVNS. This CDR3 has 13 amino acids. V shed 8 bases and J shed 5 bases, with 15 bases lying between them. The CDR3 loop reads CASHMSGEYGYTF. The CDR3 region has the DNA TGTGCCAGCCACATGTCGGGGGAGTATGGCTACACCTTC.

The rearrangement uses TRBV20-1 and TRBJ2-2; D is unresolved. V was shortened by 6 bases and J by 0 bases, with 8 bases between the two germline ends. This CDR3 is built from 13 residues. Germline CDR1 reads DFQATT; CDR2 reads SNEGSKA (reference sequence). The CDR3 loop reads CSARYPNTGELFF. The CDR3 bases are TGCAGTGCGAGGTACCCGAACACCGGGGAGCTGTTTTTT.

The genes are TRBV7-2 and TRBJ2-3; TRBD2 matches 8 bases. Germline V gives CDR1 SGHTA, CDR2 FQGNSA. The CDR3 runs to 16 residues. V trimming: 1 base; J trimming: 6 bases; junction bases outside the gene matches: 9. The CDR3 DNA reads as TGTGCCAGCAGCTTAGTACTTCGGGGGGGTGGTGATACGCAGTATTTT. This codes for CASSLVLRGGGDTQYF.

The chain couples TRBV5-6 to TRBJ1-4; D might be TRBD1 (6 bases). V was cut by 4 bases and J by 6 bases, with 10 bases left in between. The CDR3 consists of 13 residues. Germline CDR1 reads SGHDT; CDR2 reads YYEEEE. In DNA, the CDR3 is TGTGCCAGCAGCGGGACACTTTATGAAAAACTGTTTTTT. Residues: CASSGTLYEKLFF.

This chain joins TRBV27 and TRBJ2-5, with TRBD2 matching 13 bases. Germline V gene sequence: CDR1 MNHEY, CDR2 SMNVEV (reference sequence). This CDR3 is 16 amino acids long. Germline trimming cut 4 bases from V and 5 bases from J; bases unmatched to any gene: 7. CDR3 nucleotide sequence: TGTGCCAGCAGTTCCCCCGCGACTAGCGGGAGGGAGACCCAGTACTTC. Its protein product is CASSSPATSGRETQYF.

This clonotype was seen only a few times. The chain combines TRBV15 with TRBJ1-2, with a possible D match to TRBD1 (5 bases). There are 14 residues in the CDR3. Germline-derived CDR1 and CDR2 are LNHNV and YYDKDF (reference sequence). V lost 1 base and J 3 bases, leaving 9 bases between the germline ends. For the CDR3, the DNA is TGTGCCACCAGCAGAGCTGAAGGGGACTATGGCTACACCTTC. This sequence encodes CATSRAEGDYGYTF.

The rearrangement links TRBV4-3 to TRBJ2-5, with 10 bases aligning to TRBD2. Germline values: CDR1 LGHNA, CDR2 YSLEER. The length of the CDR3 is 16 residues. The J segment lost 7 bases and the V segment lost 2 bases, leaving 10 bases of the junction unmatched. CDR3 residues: CASSQTSGAGPGTQYF. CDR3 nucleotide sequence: TGCGCCAGCAGCCAAACTAGCGGGGCCGGCCCTGGGACCCAGTACTTC.

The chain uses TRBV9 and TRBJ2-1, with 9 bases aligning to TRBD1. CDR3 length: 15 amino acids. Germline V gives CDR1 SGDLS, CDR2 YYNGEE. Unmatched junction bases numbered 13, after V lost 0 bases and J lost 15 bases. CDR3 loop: CASSVGDREGTLRFF. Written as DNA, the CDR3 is TGTGCCAGCAGCGTAGGGGACAGGGAAGGGACCCTCCGGTTCTTC.

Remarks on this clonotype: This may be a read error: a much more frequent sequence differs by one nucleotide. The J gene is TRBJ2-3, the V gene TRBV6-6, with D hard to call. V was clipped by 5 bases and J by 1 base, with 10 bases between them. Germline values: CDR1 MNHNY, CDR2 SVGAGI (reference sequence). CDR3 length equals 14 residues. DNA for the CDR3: TGTGCCAGCAGTGACGGATCTCGCACAGATACGCAGTATTTT. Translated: CASSDGSRTDTQYF.

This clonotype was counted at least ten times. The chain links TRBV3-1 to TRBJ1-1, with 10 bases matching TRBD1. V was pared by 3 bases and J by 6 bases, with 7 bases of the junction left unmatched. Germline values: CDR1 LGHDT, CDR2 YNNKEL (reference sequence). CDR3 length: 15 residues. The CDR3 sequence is CASSHLTGGASEAFF. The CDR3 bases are TGTGCCAGCAGCCATTTGACAGGGGGCGCGTCTGAAGCTTTCTTT.

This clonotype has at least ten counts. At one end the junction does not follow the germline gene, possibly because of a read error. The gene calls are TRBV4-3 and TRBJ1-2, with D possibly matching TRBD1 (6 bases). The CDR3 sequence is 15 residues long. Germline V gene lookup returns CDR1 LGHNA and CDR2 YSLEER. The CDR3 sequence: CASSQDGGGGYGYTF. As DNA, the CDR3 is TGTGCCAGCAGCCAAGATGGAGGAGGGGGTTATGGCTACACCTTC.

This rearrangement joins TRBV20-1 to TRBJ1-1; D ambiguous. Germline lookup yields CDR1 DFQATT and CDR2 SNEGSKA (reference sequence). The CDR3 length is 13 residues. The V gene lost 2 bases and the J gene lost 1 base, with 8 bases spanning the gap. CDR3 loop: CSARNPRNTEAFF. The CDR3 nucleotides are TGCAGTGCTAGAAACCCAAGGAACACTGAAGCTTTCTTT.

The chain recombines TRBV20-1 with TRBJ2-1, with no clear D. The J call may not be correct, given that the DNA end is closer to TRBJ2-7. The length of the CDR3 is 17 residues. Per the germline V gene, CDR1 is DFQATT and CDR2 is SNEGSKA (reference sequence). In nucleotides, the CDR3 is TGCAGTGCTATTCGGAAATACGGCCCACGCTCCTACAATGAGCAGTACTTC. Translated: CSAIRKYGPRSYNEQYF.

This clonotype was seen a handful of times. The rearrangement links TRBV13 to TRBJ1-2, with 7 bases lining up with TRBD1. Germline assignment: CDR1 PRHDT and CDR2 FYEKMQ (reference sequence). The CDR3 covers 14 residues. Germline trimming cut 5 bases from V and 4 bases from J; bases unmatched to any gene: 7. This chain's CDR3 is CASSTQGVGYGYTF. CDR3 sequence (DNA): TGTGCCAGCAGCACGCAGGGGGTGGGCTATGGCTACACCTTC.

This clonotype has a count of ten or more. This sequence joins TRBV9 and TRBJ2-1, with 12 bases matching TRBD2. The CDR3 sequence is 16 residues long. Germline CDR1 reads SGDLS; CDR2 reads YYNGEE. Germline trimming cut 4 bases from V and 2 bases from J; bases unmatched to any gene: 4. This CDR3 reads CASSLRLAGAYNEQFF. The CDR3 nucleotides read TGTGCCAGCAGCTTAAGACTAGCGGGGGCCTACAATGAGCAGTTCTTC. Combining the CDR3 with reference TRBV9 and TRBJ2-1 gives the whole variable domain DSGVTQTPKHLITATGQRVTLRCSPRSGDLSVYWYQQSLDQGLQFLIQYYNGEERAKGNILERFSAQQFPDLHSELNLSSLELGDSALYFCASSLRLAGAYNEQFFGPGTRLTVL.

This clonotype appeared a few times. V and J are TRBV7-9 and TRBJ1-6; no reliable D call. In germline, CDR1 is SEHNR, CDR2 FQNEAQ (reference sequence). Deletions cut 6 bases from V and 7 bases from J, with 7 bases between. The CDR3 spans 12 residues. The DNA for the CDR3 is TGTGCCAGCAGAGAAGACAATTCACCCCTCCACTTT. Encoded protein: CASREDNSPLHF.

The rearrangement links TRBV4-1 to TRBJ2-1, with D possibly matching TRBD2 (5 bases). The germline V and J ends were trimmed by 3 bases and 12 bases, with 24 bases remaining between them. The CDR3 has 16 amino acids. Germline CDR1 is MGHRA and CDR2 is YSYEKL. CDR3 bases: TGCGCCAGCAGCCAGAGGGTACGTGGTGTTGGCGATGGGCAGTTCTTC. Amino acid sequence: CASSQRVRGVGDGQFF.

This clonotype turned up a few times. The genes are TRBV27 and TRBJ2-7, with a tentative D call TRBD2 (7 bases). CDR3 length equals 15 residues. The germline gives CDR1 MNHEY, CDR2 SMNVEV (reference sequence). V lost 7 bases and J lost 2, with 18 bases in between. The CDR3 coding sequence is TGTGCCAGCAAGGCTACGGCGGGGGCGCCCTACGAGCAGTACTTC. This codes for CASKATAGAPYEQYF.

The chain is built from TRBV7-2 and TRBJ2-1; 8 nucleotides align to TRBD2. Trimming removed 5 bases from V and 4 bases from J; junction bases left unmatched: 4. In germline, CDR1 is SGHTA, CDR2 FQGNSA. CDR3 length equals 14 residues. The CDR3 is CASSRGGLYNEQFF. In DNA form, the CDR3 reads TGTGCCAGCAGCCGCGGGGGGCTGTACAATGAGCAGTTCTTC.

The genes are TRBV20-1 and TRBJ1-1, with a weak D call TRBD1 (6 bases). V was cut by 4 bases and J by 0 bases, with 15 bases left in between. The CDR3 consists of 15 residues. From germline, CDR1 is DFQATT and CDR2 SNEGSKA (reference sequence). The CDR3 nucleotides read TGCAGTGCTACACGTCAGGGGATCGTGAACACTGAAGCTTTCTTT. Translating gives CSATRQGIVNTEAFF.

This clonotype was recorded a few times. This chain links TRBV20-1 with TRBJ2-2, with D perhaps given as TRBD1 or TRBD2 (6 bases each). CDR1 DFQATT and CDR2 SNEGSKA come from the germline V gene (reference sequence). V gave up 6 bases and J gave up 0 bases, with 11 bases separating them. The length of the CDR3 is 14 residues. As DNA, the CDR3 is TGCAGTGCCCGCGGGACACCGAACACCGGGGAGCTGTTTTTT. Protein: CSARGTPNTGELFF.

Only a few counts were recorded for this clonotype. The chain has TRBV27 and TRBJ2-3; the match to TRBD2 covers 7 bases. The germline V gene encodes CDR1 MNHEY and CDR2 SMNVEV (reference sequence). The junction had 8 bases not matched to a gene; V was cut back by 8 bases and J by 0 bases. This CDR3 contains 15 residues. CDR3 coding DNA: TGTGCCAGCTCCTTTAGCGGGTGGAGCACAGATACGCAGTATTTT. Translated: CASSFSGWSTDTQYF.

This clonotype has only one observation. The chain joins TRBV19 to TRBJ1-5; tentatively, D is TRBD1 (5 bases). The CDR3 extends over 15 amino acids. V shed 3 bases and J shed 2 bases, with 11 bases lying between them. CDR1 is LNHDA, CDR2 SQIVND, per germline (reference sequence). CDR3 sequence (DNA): TGTGCCAGTAGTATGGGGGACGGCGGCAATCAGCCCCAGCATTTT. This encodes CASSMGDGGNQPQHF.